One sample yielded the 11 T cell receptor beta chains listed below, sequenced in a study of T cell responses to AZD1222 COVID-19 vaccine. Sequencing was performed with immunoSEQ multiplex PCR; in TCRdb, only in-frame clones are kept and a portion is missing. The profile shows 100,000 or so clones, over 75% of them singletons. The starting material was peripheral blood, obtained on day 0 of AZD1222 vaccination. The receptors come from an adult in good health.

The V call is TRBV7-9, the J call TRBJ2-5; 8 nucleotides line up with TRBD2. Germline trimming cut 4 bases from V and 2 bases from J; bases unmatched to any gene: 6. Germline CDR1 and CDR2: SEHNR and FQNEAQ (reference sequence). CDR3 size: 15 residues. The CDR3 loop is CASSSGTRPQETQYF. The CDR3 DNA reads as TGTGCCAGCAGCTCCGGGACTAGGCCACAAGAGACCCAGTACTTC.

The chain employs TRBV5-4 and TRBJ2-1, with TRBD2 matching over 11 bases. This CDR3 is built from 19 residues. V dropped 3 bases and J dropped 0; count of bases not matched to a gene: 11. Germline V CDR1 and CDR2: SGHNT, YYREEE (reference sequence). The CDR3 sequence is CASSSGLAGGRSSYNEQFF. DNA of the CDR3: TGTGCCAGCAGCTCGGGCCTAGCGGGAGGTAGGAGCTCCTACAATGAGCAGTTCTTC.

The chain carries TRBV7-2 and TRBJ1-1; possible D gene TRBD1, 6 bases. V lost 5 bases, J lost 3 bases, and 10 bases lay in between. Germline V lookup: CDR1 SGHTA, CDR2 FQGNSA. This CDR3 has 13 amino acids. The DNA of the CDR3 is TGTGCCAGCAGCACGAACAGGGACACTGAAGCTTTCTTT. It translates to CASSTNRDTEAFF. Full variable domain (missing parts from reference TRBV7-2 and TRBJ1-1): GAGVSQSPSNKVTEKGKDVELRCDPISGHTALYWYRQSLGQGLEFLIYFQGNSAPDKSGLPSDRFSAERTGGSVSTLTIQRTQQEDSAVYLCASSTNRDTEAFFGQGTRLTVV.

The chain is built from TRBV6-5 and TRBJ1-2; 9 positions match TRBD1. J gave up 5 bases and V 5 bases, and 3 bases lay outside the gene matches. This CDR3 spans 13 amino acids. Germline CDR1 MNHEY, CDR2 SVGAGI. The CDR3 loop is CASSRTGEYGYTF. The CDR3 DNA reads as TGTGCCAGCAGTCGGACAGGGGAGTATGGCTACACCTTC.

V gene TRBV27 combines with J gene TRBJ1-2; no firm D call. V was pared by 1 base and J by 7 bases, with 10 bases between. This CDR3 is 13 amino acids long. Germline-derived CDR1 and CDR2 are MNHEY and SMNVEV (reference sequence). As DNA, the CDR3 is TGTGCCAGCAGTTTATTTGCCCGGAGTGGCTACACCTTC. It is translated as CASSLFARSGYTF.

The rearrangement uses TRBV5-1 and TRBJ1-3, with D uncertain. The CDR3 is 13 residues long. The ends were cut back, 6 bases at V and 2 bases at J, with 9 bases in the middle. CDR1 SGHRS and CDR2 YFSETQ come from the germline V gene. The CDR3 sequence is CASTSNPGNTIYF. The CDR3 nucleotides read TGCGCCAGCACCTCCAACCCTGGAAACACCATATATTTT.

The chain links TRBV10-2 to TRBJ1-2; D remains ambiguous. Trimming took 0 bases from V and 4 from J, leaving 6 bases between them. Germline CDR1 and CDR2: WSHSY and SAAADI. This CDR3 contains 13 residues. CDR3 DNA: TGCGCCAGCAGTGAGTCGACGGGCTATGGCTACACCTTC. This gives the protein CASSESTGYGYTF.

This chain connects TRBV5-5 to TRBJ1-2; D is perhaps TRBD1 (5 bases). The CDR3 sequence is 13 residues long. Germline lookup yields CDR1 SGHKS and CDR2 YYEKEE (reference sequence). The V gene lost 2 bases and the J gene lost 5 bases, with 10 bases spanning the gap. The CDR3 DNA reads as TGTGCCAGCAGCTTCGGGGGTCAGTATGGCTACACCTTC. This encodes CASSFGGQYGYTF. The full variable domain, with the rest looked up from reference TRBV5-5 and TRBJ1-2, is DAGVTQSPTHLIKTRGQQVTLRCSPISGHKSVSWYQQVLGQGPQFIFQYYEKEERGRGNFPDRFSARQFPNYSSELNVNALLLGDSALYLCASSFGGQYGYTFGSGTRLTVV.

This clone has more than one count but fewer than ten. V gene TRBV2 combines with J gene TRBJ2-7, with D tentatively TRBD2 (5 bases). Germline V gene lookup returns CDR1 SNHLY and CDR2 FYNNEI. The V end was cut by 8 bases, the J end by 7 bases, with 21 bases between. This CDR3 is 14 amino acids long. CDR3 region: CASATIREPTEQYF. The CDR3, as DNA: TGTGCCAGCGCTACCATAAGGGAGCCTACGGAGCAGTACTTC.

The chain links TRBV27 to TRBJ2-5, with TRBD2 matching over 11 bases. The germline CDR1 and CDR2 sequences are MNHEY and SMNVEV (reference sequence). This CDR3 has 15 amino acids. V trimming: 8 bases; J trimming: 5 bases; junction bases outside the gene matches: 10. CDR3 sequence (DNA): TGTGCCAGCGTCAGTTTAGCGGGAGGGAGGGAGACCCAGTACTTC. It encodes CASVSLAGGRETQYF.

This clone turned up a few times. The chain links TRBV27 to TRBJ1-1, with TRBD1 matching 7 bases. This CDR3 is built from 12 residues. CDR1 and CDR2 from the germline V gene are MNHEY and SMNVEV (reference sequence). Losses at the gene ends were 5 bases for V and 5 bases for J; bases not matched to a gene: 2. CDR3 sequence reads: CASSQGGTEAFF. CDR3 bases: TGTGCCAGCAGTCAGGGGGGGACTGAAGCTTTCTTT.